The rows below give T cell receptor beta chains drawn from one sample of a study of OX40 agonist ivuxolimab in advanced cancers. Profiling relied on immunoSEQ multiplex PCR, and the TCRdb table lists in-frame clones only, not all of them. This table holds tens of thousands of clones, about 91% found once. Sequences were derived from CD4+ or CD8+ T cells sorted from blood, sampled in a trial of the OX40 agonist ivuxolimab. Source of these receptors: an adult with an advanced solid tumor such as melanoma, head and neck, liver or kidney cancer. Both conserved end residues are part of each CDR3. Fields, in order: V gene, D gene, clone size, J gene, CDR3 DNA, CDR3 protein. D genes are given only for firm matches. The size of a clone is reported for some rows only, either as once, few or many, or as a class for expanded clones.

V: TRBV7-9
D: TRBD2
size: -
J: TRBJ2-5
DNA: TGTGCCAGCAGCCCTGGACTAGCGGGAGTGTGGACCCAGTACTTC
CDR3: CASSPGLAGVWTQYF

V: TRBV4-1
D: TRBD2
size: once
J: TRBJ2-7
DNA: TGCGCCAGCAGCCAAGGGCTAGCGGCCCCATACGAGCAGTACTTC
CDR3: CASSQGLAAPYEQYF

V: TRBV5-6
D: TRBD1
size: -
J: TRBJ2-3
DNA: TGTGCCAGCAGCTCCCGGGACAGGGGCGCCCATACGCAGTATTTT
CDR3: CASSSRDRGAHTQYF

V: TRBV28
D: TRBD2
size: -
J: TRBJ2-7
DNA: TGTGCCAGCAGTTTAGGTCTAGCGGACTTAATTCACTCCTACGAGCAGTACTTC
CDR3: CASSLGLADLIHSYEQYF

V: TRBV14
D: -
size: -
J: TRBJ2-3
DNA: TGTGCCAGCAAGAGCGTTACTAGCACAGATACGCAGTATTTT
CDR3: CASKSVTSTDTQYF

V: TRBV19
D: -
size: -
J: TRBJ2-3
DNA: TGTGCCAGTAGTAGGGTCAGTACCACAGATACGCAGTATTTT
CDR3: CASSRVSTTDTQYF

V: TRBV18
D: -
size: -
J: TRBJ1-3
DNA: TGTGCCAGCTCACCACCAGGGACTGGAAACACCATATATTTT
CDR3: CASSPPGTGNTIYF

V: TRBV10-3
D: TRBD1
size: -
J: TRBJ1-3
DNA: TGTGCCATCAGTGATGGGACAGGGGGCCAGCCTAGGGGAAACACCATATATTTT
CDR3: CAISDGTGGQPRGNTIYF

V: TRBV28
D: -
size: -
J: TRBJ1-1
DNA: TGTGCAGGGGAGGGCCCGAACACTGAAGCTTTCTTT
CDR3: CAGEGPNTEAFF

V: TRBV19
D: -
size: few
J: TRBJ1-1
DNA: TGTGCCAGTAGTACCCGGACGGGTGAAGCTTTCTTT
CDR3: CASSTRTGEAFF

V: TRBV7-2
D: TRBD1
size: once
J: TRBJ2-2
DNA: TGTGCCAGCAGTTTCCTACAGGGGGCCGTCGGGGAGCTGTTTTTT
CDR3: CASSFLQGAVGELFF

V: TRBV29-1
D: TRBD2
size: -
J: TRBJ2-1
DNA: TGCAGCGTTGATCTAGCGGGAATGGGGAATGAGCAGTTCTTC
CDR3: CSVDLAGMGNEQFF

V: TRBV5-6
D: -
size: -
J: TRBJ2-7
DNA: TGTGCCAGCAGCTTAGTTCGTTCTTACGAGCAGTACTTC
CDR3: CASSLVRSYEQYF